At least ten counts were recorded for the clone carrying this T cell receptor beta chain. Its cognate antigen is unknown. V lost 7 bases and J 9 bases, leaving 19 bases between the germline ends. Germline lookup yields CDR1 SNHLY and CDR2 FYNNEI. The CDR3 runs 15 residues. Each CDR3 protein gets one entry after TCRdb re-called the multiplex PCR reads with MiXCR. The sample includes approximately 37,000 distinct CDR3 sequences, over 30% of them seen just once. These data belong to a study of breast tumors, draining lymph nodes, adjacent tissues. Overall study findings and caveats: Tumor repertoires ranked between lymph nodes and nontumor tissue in diversity, with V and J gene preferences.

V is TRBV2 and J is TRBJ1-6; possible D gene TRBD1, 5 bases. This TCR was recovered from a female donor with breast cancer. Some clones in this sample may be carry-over from other donors' samples. The sample consisted of breast tumor tissue. This CDR3 reads CASTLIALGVSPLHF. The CDR3 nucleotides are TGTGCCAGCACGCTGATTGCTTTGGGGGTTTCACCCCTCCACTTT.